This T cell receptor (beta chain) was identified during a study of blood T cell repertoires in COVID-19. About the study: Collection of acute and convalescent COVID-19 samples took place in the United States, Italy and Spain. PBMCs, B-cell-depleted T cells, or T cells were the source of the cDNA or gDNA that made up the material.

In the original processing: How many nucleated cells were present was estimated from reference gene primer amplification. TCRdb keeps only in-frame clones here, not all; method: immunoSEQ multiplex PCR. The D gene and trimming were derived from the DNA, and the V and J assignments and clone size from that table. The data show approximately 200,000 clones, about 90% seen once. The count of this clone is one. The sample consisted of peripheral blood. This clonotype was obtained from a man aged 40-49 years with active or convalescent COVID-19.

CDR3 loop: CASSLDPETEAFF. The DNA of the CDR3 is TGCGCCAGCAGCTTGGACCCGGAGACTGAAGCTTTCTTT. The chain couples TRBV5-1 to TRBJ1-1, with D uncertain. Trimming removed 0 bases from V and 5 bases from J, with 8 bases in between. The length of the CDR3 is 13 residues. Per germline, CDR1 SGHRS and CDR2 YFSETQ.